This T cell receptor beta chain was recorded in a study of blood T cell repertoires in COVID-19. Study context: Donors in the United States, Italy and Spain gave samples during acute or convalescent COVID-19. T cells, B-cell-depleted T cells, or PBMCs supplied cDNA or gDNA.

In the original workflow: Reference gene primer amplification yielded estimated nucleated cell counts. TCRdb's table, derived via immunoSEQ multiplex PCR, lists solely in-frame clones and lacks some. V, J and clone size derive from that table, while D and trimming were established from the DNA sequence. The profile covers 70,000 or so clones, with roughly nine tenths appearing a single time and roughly 9.7% taken by the ten largest. CDR3 size: 16 residues. Germline CDR1 and CDR2: SGHRS and YFSETQ. V was pared by 0 bases and J by 7 bases, with 9 bases of the junction left unmatched. V is TRBV5-1 and J is TRBJ2-1; the match to TRBD2 covers 8 bases. The sequence derives from a human donor in a cohort sampled during active COVID-19. Sequencing used peripheral blood. The chain's CDR3 is CASSLAGGSGINEQFF. The CDR3 DNA reads TGCGCCAGCAGCTTGGCCGGGGGTAGCGGGATTAATGAGCAGTTCTTC. The full variable domain, completed using reference TRBV5-1 and TRBJ2-1, is KAGVTQTPRYLIKTRGQQVTLSCSPISGHRSVSWYQQTPGQGLQFLFEYFSETQRNKGNFPGRFSGRQFSNSRSEMNVSTLELGDSALYLCASSLAGGSGINEQFFGPGTRLTVL.